What follows are 10 T cell receptor beta chains derived from one specimen sequenced in a study of T cells in Graves' hyperthyroidism and ophthalmopathy. RNA transcripts provided the source from which TCR beta CDR3 regions were amplified. A set of HTBI primers served as the primers for a first-round RT-PCR of the TCR CDR3. MiXCR, applied by TCRdb to the multiplex PCR reads, yields one record per CDR3 protein. The data hold around 190,000 distinct CDR3 sequences, with over 15% observed a single time. Sequencing input: blood. The origin of the receptors is a woman aged 45-59 years with Graves' hyperthyroidism.

The table lists this clonotype with a few counts. This may be a read error, as it is one base from a much larger clone. The chain has TRBV11-3 and TRBJ2-6; maybe TRBD2 (6 bases). The V gene lost 3 bases and the J gene lost 0 bases, with 15 bases spanning the gap. Germline lookup yields CDR1 SGHNT and CDR2 YENEEA. CDR3 length: 18 residues. The chain's CDR3 is CASSLEGPGYSGANVLTF. Written as DNA, the CDR3 is TGTGCCAGCAGCTTGGAGGGGCCCGGGTACTCTGGGGCCAACGTCCTGACTTTC. The full variable domain, with the rest looked up from reference TRBV11-3 and TRBJ2-6, is EAGVVQSPRYKIIEKKQPVAFWCNPISGHNTLYWYLQNLGQGPELLIRYENEEAVDDSQLPKDRFSAERLKGVDSTLKIQPAELGDSAVYLCASSLEGPGYSGANVLTFGAGSRLTVL.

Many counts were recorded for this clonotype. The chain uses TRBV20-1 and TRBJ1-4, with D possibly matching TRBD1 (6 bases). The CDR3 has 14 amino acids. Germline loops: CDR1 DFQATT, CDR2 SNEGSKA (reference sequence). V lost 6 bases and J lost 5, with 16 bases in between. This CDR3 reads CSALRGRGNEKLFF. The CDR3 DNA is TGCAGTGCCCTCAGGGGTAGAGGAAATGAAAAACTGTTTTTT.

The table lists this clonotype with many counts. The chain uses TRBV28 and TRBJ2-7, with 7 positions matching TRBD2. Per the germline V gene, CDR1 is MDHEN and CDR2 is SYDVKM. Trimming took 5 bases from V and 3 from J; bases not matched to a gene: 10. The CDR3 consists of 15 residues. The CDR3 is CASSATIGGNYEQYF. DNA for the CDR3: TGTGCCAGCAGTGCCACTATCGGGGGGAACTACGAGCAGTACTTC.

This clonotype has only one observation. The junction departs from the called germline gene at one end, perhaps through a read error. The J gene is TRBJ1-2, the V gene TRBV2, with D uncertain. Germline CDR1 reads SNHLY; CDR2 reads FYNNEI. This CDR3 comprises 11 residues. The CDR3 loop is CASRMDHGYAF. The CDR3 nucleotides read TGTGCCAGCAGGATGGATCATGGCTACGCCTTC.

V and J are TRBV6-1 and TRBJ1-2, with D possibly matching TRBD1 (6 bases). The V end was cut by 6 bases, the J end by 3 bases, with 11 bases between. Germline V CDR1 and CDR2: MNHNS, SASEGT. The CDR3 sequence is 13 residues long. DNA for the CDR3: TGTGCCAGCAGAGCCCAGGGGTACTATGGCTACACCTTC. Its protein is CASRAQGYYGYTF.

This clonotype occurred a few times. The chain combines TRBV19 with TRBJ1-6, with D perhaps matching TRBD1 (5 bases). V lost 6 bases to trimming and J lost 4 bases, with 19 bases between them. The CDR3 is 17 amino acids. Germline V gene lookup returns CDR1 LNHDA and CDR2 SQIVND (reference sequence). Here the CDR3 reads CASSPPLGLRYNSPLHF. As DNA, the CDR3 is TGTGCCAGTAGCCCCCCTTTGGGACTCCGGTATAATTCACCCCTCCACTTT.

Ten or more counts support this clonotype. The rearrangement links TRBV18 to TRBJ1-5, with TRBD1 as a possible D gene (5 bases). Trimming pared 2 bases from V and 2 bases from J, leaving 16 bases between. CDR3 size: 17 residues. Per the germline V gene, CDR1 is KGHSH and CDR2 is LQKENI. The CDR3 bases are TGTGCCAGCTCACCAGGGGCGATCGGTGAGGGCAATCAGCCCCAGCATTTT. This gives the protein CASSPGAIGEGNQPQHF.

This chain links TRBV5-4 with TRBJ2-2; D is ambiguous. V lost 0 bases and J 5 bases, leaving 11 bases between the germline ends. The CDR3 is made up of 15 amino acids. Germline-derived CDR1 and CDR2 are SGHNT and YYREEE (reference sequence). The CDR3 DNA sequence: TGTGCCAGCAGCTTGGTCGGTGGTGGGACCGGGGAGCTGTTTTTT. As protein: CASSLVGGGTGELFF.

Ten or more counts support this clonotype. V usage is TRBV7-2 and J usage is TRBJ2-7, with D perhaps given as TRBD1 or TRBD2 (6 bases each). V was clipped by 1 base and J by 6 bases, with 16 bases between them. This CDR3 spans 15 amino acids. Looked up from germline, CDR1 is SGHTA and CDR2 is FQGNSA. The CDR3 loop is CASSLVGGRVGEQYF. The CDR3 DNA follows: TGTGCCAGCAGCTTAGTGGGGGGCAGGGTAGGCGAGCAGTACTTC.

This clonotype appeared a few times. This chain links TRBV6-1 with TRBJ2-1; D may be TRBD2 (5 bases). With 6 bases removed from V and 7 bases from J, the gap between germline ends came to 19 bases. Germline-derived CDR1 and CDR2 are MNHNS and SASEGT. This CDR3 has 15 amino acids. CDR3 amino acids: CASRLTRRPENEQFF. CDR3 DNA sequence: TGTGCCAGCAGACTCACTAGACGCCCTGAGAATGAGCAGTTCTTC.